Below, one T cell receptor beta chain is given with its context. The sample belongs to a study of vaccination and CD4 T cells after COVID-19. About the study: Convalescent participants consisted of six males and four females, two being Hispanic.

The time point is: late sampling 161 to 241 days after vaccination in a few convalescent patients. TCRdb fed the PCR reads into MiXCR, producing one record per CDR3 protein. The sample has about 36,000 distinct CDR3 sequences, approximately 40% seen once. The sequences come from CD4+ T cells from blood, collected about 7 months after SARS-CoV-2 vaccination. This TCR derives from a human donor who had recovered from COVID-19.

The CDR3 nucleotides are TGTGCCAGCAAGGAGACATCCTACAATGAGCAGTTCTTC. As protein: CASKETSYNEQFF. The chain joins TRBV6-1 to TRBJ2-1; D call uncertain. This CDR3 comprises 13 residues. Germline CDR1 reads MNHNS; CDR2 reads SASEGT. The V and J ends lost 7 bases and 1 base respectively, with 8 bases between them.